This T cell receptor beta chain emerged from a study of T cells after yellow fever vaccination. As for the study in general: When fractions had low cell numbers, they were prepared with SMART-Seq v4 Ultra Low Input. Points from the study as a whole: Researchers noted that a small share of clonotypes showed up in both CD4 and CD8 compartments. Contaminants from the bulk population, in the form of abundant clonotypes, could be found in FACS-sorted repertoires.

Details on this clonotype: Its cognate antigen is unknown.

Germline V lookup: CDR1 MNHEY, CDR2 SVGAGI. The CDR3 is made up of 15 amino acids. V gave up 1 base and J gave up 4 bases, with 10 bases separating them. Universal primer sites and UMIs were introduced during 5'RACE template-switching synthesis of TCR cDNA. TCRdb itself ran the 5' RACE reads through MiXCR, one entry per CDR3 protein. Among some 300,000 distinct CDR3 sequences listed, 7.5% to 9.5% were seen once. The TCR was taken from a man younger than 35 who received the YFV17D yellow fever vaccine. The source was CD4+ T cells sorted from PBMCs, collected 5 days after the yellow fever booster vaccination. V gene TRBV6-5 combines with J gene TRBJ2-2; D is perhaps TRBD1 or TRBD2 (5 bases each). CDR3 bases: TGTGCCAGCAGTTACTGGGGACGGGCCACCGGGGAGCTGTTTTTT. It codes for CASSYWGRATGELFF.